A selection of T cell receptor beta chains follows, all from one sample in a study of T cell responses to AZD1222 COVID-19 vaccine. TCRdb's copy holds only in-frame clones and misses some; the assay was immunoSEQ multiplex PCR. The sample has around 100,000 clones, approximately 81% seen once. Here the sequenced sample was peripheral blood, taken on day 0 of AZD1222 vaccination. The receptors derive from an adult in good health. Each CDR3 is given with its conserved first and last residue. Fields, in order: D gene, clone size, J gene, V gene, CDR3 DNA, CDR3 protein. The D gene is left open where the match is weak. Clone size is not always given. Where it is, it says once, few, many or a class for expanded clones.

TRBD2 | . | TRBJ2-2 | TRBV7-7 | TGTGCCAGCAGCTTAGCGTCGGAGGCGGGGGGAGGGGAGCTGTTTTTT | CASSLASEAGGGELFF
. | . | TRBJ2-7 | TRBV6-5 | TGTGCCAGCAGTTACTCATCGGGGCTGCTATCCTCCGAGCAGTACTTC | CASSYSSGLLSSEQYF
. | . | TRBJ2-5 | TRBV3-1/TRBV3-2 | TGTGCCAGCAGCCCGTCCTCTGGGACCCAGTACTTC | CASSPSSGTQYF
. | . | TRBJ2-1 | TRBV30 | TGTGCCTGGAGTGCCGGGAATGAGCAGTTCTTC | CAWSAGNEQFF
TRBD2 | once | TRBJ2-3 | TRBV15 | TGTGCCACCAGCAGAGAATTTATGACTAGCGGCACAGATACGCAGTATTTT | CATSREFMTSGTDTQYF
. | . | TRBJ2-2 | TRBV19 | TGTGCCAGTAGTATGGGGGGTTTGTCCGGGGAGCTGTTTTTT | CASSMGGLSGELFF
. | . | TRBJ1-1 | TRBV11-3 | TGTGCCAGCAGCTTAGGTTCCCACACTGAAGCTTTCTTT | CASSLGSHTEAFF
TRBD1 | few | TRBJ1-5 | TRBV2 | TGTGCCAGCAGTCGACAGGGGCCCGGGCAGCCCCAGCATTTT | CASSRQGPGQPQHF
. | . | TRBJ1-4 | TRBV6-5 | TGTGCCAGCAGCCCGGGACGGAATAATGAAAAACTGTTTTTT | CASSPGRNNEKLFF
. | . | TRBJ1-6 | TRBV7-2 | TGTGCCAGCAGCGGGGGGGGCATCTCCTATAATTCACCCCTCCACTTT | CASSGGGISYNSPLHF
TRBD2 | few | TRBJ2-5 | TRBV9 | TGTGCCAGCAGCGTCTACCTAGCGGGGGTGGAGACCCAGTACTTC | CASSVYLAGVETQYF
TRBD1 | . | TRBJ1-3 | TRBV28 | TGTGCCAGCCTACGACAGGGGGTAGGAAACACCATATATTTT | CASLRQGVGNTIYF
TRBD1 | . | TRBJ1-1 | TRBV7-2 | TGTGCCAGCAGCCCGGACAGGGGGCGAGGTAACACTGAAGCTTTCTTT | CASSPDRGRGNTEAFF
TRBD1 | . | TRBJ1-2 | TRBV5-1 | TGCGCCAGCAGCCACGGACAGGACGAGGGCTACACCTTC | CASSHGQDEGYTF
. | . | TRBJ1-2 | TRBV27 | TGTGCCAGCAGTCCAGGGACACGGTCCTCAGGCTACACCTTC | CASSPGTRSSGYTF
. | . | TRBJ2-1 | TRBV2 | TGTGCCAGCAGTGTGAGGGATGAGCAGTTCTTC | CASSVRDEQFF
. | . | TRBJ2-7 | TRBV7-9 | TGTGCCAGCAGCTCGGACGACAGGGGACTATACGAGCAGTACTTC | CASSSDDRGLYEQYF
. | . | TRBJ2-1 | TRBV11-3 | TGTGCCAGCAGCTACGCCGGGGCCAGCTCCTACAATGAGCAGTTCTTC | CASSYAGASSYNEQFF
TRBD1 | . | TRBJ1-2 | TRBV27 | TGTGCCAGCAGGAGAGACCAGGGGGCCAGGTATGGCTACACCTTC | CASRRDQGARYGYTF
TRBD1 | . | TRBJ1-6 | TRBV4-3 | TGCGCCAGCAGCCAAGGGGGACAGGGGCATCCACCCCTCCACTTT | CASSQGGQGHPPLHF
. | . | TRBJ2-2 | TRBV6-5 | TGTGCCAGCAGCTACAGTTACGCGAACACCGGGGAGCTGTTTTTT | CASSYSYANTGELFF
. | . | TRBJ1-1 | TRBV7-2 | TGTGCCAGCAGCTCTCAAGGGGTGACTGAAGCTTTCTTT | CASSSQGVTEAFF
. | . | TRBJ1-5 | TRBV28 | TGTGCCAGCAGTCTCTCGTGGGGTGGCAATCAGCCCCAGCATTTT | CASSLSWGGNQPQHF
TRBD1 | . | TRBJ2-7 | TRBV6-5 | TGTGCCAGCAGTTACGGGGACAGGGGGTCCTACGAGCAGTACTTC | CASSYGDRGSYEQYF
. | . | TRBJ2-5 | TRBV28 | TGTGCCAGCCTCGGGGTGATGGAGACCCAGTACTTC | CASLGVMETQYF
TRBD1 | . | TRBJ1-2 | TRBV19 | TGTGCCAGTAGTATGGCCAGGGGGGATGGCTACACCTTC | CASSMARGDGYTF
. | . | TRBJ1-1 | TRBV25-1 | TGTGCCAGCACTGGACAGTTGACTGAAGCTTTCTTT | CASTGQLTEAFF
. | . | TRBJ2-6 | TRBV14 | TGTGCCAGCAGCCAAGTGCGGGGCGCACTGGGGGCCAACGTCCTGACTTTC | CASSQVRGALGANVLTF
TRBD2 | . | TRBJ2-4 | TRBV3-1/TRBV3-2 | TGTGCCAGCAGCCAAGCGGGAGGGTTGCGAAACATTCAGTACTTC | CASSQAGGLRNIQYF
TRBD2 | . | TRBJ2-1 | TRBV27 | TGTGCCAGCAGTCGATTAACTAGCGGGATCTACAATGAGCAGTTCTTC | CASSRLTSGIYNEQFF
. | . | TRBJ2-5 | TRBV5-6 | TGTGCCAGCAGCTTGCGGCCGACGGCCCAGTACTTC | CASSLRPTAQYF
. | . | TRBJ1-5 | TRBV28 | TGTGCCAGCAGTTTACTGAATCAGCCCCAGCATTTT | CASSLLNQPQHF
TRBD1 | . | TRBJ1-1 | TRBV5-1 | TGCGCCAGCAGCCCAGGGACAGTCAAGGTGGAAGCTTTCTTT | CASSPGTVKVEAFF
. | . | TRBJ1-3 | TRBV27 | TGTGCCAGCAGTTTTAGCTCTGGAAACACCATATATTTT | CASSFSSGNTIYF
. | . | TRBJ2-2 | TRBV7-8 | TGTGCCAGCAGCTTAGAGAATTACGCCGGGGAGCTGTTTTTT | CASSLENYAGELFF
. | . | TRBJ2-7 | TRBV6-2/TRBV6-3 | TGTGCCAGCAGTTACCCCGGACTGCGCGGCTACGAGCAGTACTTC | CASSYPGLRGYEQYF
. | . | TRBJ2-3 | TRBV7-9 | TGTGCCAGCAGTCCTGTGCAGTATAGCACAGATACGCAGTATTTT | CASSPVQYSTDTQYF
. | . | TRBJ1-2 | TRBV24-1 | TGTGCCACCAGTGATGTAGACAAGGGCTATGGCTACACCTTC | CATSDVDKGYGYTF
TRBD1 | . | TRBJ2-1 | TRBV11-2 | TGTGCCAGCAGCTTAGGTTTGGGACAGGGTTGGCATGAGCAGTTCTTC | CASSLGLGQGWHEQFF
TRBD1 | . | TRBJ2-5 | TRBV28 | TGTGCCAGCAGTTTTAAGGGGGCGTGGGGGGAGACCCAGTACTTC | CASSFKGAWGETQYF
TRBD2 | . | TRBJ2-4 | TRBV28 | TGTGCCAGCAGTTTGGGGCCGGGAGGTCTACTAGCCAAAAACATTCAGTACTTC | CASSLGPGGLLAKNIQYF
TRBD2 | few | TRBJ2-1 | TRBV5-1 | TGCGCCAGCAGCTCTAGCGGAGGAGACAATGAGCAGTTCTTC | CASSSSGGDNEQFF
. | . | TRBJ1-5 | TRBV6-5 | TGTGCCAGCAGGCTGAATTGGGGCAATCAGCCCCAGCATTTT | CASRLNWGNQPQHF
. | once | TRBJ2-7 | TRBV25-1 | TGTGCCAGCAGTGCCATGGGGACCGTCTCCTACGAGCAGTACTTC | CASSAMGTVSYEQYF
. | . | TRBJ1-1 | TRBV12-3/TRBV12-4 | TGTGCCAGCAGAAAACAGGGTACTGAAGCTTTCTTT | CASRKQGTEAFF
. | few | TRBJ1-5 | TRBV7-2 | TGTGCCAGCAGCCCCTTAGGTGCAGGCAATCAGCCCCAGCATTTT | CASSPLGAGNQPQHF
. | . | TRBJ1-1 | TRBV6-5 | TGTGCCAGCAGCAGGATCTTTGAGGGGAGGGCTGAAGCTTTCTTT | CASSRIFEGRAEAFF
TRBD2 | . | TRBJ2-1 | TRBV4-1 | TGCGCCAGCAGCCAAGATAAGGGACTAGCTGGTTCCTACAATGAGCAGTTCTTC | CASSQDKGLAGSYNEQFF